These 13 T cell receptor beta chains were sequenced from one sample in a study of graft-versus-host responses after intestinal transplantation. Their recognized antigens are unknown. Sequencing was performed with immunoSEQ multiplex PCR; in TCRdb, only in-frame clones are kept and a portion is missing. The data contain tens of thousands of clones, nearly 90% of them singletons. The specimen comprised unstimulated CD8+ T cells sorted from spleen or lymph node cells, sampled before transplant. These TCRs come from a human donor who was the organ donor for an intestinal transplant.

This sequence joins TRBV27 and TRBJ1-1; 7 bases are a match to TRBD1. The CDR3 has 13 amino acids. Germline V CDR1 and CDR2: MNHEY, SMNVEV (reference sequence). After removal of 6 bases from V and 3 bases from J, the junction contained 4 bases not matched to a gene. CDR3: CASSKTGHTEAFF. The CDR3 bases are TGTGCCAGCAGCAAGACAGGGCACACTGAAGCTTTCTTT.

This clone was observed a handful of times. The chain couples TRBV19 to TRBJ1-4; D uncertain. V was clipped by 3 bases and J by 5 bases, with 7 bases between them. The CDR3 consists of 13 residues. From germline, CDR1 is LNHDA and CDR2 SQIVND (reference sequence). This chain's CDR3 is CASSIRSNEKLFF. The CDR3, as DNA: TGTGCCAGTAGTATCAGGTCGAATGAAAAACTGTTTTTT. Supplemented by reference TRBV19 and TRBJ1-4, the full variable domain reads DGGITQSPKYLFRKEGQNVTLSCEQNLNHDAMYWYRQDPGQGLRLIYYSQIVNDFQKGDIAEGYSVSREKKESFPLTVTSAQKNPTAFYLCASSIRSNEKLFFGSGTQLSVL.

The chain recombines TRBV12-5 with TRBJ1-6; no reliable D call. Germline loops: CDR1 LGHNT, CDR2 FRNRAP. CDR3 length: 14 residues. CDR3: CGAKRLRGNSPLHF. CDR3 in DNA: TGTGGCGCGAAGAGGTTACGAGGTAATTCACCCCTCCACTTT.

DNA for the CDR3: TGCAGCGTTCGACAAAGCTCCTACAATGAGCAGTTCTTC. Translation gives CSVRQSSYNEQFF. The chain recombines TRBV29-1 with TRBJ2-1; D not certain. Between the trimmed V and J ends, which lost 5 bases and 0 bases, there was a span of 8 bases. Germline CDR1 and CDR2: SQVTM and ANQGSEA. This CDR3 has 13 amino acids.

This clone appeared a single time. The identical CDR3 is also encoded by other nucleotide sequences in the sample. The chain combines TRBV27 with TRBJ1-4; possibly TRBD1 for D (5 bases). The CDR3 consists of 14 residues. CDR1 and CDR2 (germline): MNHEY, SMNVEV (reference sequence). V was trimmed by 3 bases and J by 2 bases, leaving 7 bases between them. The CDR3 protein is CASSFGATNEKLFF. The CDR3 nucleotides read TGTGCCAGCAGTTTTGGGGCCACTAATGAAAAACTGTTTTTT.

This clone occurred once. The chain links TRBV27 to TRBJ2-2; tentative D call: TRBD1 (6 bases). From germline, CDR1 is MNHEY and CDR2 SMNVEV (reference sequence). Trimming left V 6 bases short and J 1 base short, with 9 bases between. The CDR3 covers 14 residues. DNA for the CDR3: TGTGCCAGCAGCCCGGGACAGAACACCGGGGAGCTGTTTTTT. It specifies CASSPGQNTGELFF.

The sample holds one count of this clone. The CDR3 here is CASSYRLTDTQYF. Here the CDR3 DNA reads TGTGCCAGCAGTTATCGACTTACAGATACGCAGTATTTT. J is TRBJ2-3 and V is TRBV28; D gene ambiguous. The CDR3 is made up of 13 amino acids. The V and J ends lost 4 bases and 3 bases respectively, with 8 bases between them. Per germline, CDR1 MDHEN and CDR2 SYDVKM.

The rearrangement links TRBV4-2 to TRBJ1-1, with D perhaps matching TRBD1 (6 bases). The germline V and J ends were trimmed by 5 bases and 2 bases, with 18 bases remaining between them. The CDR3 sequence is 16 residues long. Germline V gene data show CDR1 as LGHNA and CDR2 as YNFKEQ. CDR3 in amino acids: CASSYEAAGGNTEAFF. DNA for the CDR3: TGTGCCAGCAGCTATGAAGCAGCTGGGGGCAACACTGAAGCTTTCTTT.

The CDR3 here is CASSRQVSDGYTF. As DNA, the CDR3 is TGTGCCAGCAGTCGACAGGTTTCCGATGGCTACACCTTC. This chain links TRBV28 with TRBJ1-2, with D possibly being TRBD1 (6 bases). V was cut by 5 bases and J by 6 bases, with 13 bases left in between. CDR1 is MDHEN, CDR2 SYDVKM, per germline. The CDR3 has 13 amino acids.

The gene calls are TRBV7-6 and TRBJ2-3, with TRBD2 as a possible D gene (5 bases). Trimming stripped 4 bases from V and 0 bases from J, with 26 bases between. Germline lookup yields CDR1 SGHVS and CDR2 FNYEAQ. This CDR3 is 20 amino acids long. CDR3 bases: TGTGCCAGCAGCTCCCCCCCATTCTGGCGACTACACGATAGCACAGATACGCAGTATTTT. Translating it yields CASSSPPFWRLHDSTDTQYF.

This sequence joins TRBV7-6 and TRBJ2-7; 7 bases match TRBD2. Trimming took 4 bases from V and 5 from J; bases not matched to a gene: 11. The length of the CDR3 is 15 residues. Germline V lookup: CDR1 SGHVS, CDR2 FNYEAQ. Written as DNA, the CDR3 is TGTGCCAGCAGCTCGGGAGGACTTCTCGCCGACGAGCAGTACGTC. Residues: CASSSGGLLADEQYV.

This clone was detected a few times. The CDR3 region is CASATGQGYNEQFF. In nucleotides, the CDR3 is TGCGCCAGCGCGACGGGACAGGGCTACAATGAGCAGTTCTTC. This sequence joins TRBV4-3 and TRBJ2-1; 9 positions match TRBD1. The CDR3 spans 14 residues. Unmatched junction bases numbered 5, after V lost 8 bases and J lost 3 bases. The germline gives CDR1 LGHNA, CDR2 YSLEER.

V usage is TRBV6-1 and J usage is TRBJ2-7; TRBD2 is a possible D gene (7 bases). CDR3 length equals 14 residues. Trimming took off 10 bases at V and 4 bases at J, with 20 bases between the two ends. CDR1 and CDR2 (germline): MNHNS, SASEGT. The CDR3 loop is CATTGGLNFYEQYV. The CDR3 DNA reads TGTGCCACCACGGGGGGCCTCAACTTTTACGAGCAGTACGTC.